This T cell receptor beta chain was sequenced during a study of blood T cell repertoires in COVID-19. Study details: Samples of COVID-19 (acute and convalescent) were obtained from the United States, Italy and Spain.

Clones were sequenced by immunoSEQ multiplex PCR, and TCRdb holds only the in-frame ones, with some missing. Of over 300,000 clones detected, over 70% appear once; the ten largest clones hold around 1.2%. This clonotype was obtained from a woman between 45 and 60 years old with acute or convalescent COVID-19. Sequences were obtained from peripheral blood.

CDR3 protein: CAWLQDRGDTGELFF. CDR3 nucleotides: TGTGCCTGGCTCCAGGACAGGGGGGACACCGGGGAGCTGTTTTTT. The chain combines TRBV30 with TRBJ2-2, with TRBD1 matching over 10 bases. The CDR3 is made up of 15 amino acids. With V trimmed by 5 bases and J by 3 bases, 6 bases remained unmatched. The germline CDR1 and CDR2 sequences are GTSNPN and SVGIG (reference sequence).